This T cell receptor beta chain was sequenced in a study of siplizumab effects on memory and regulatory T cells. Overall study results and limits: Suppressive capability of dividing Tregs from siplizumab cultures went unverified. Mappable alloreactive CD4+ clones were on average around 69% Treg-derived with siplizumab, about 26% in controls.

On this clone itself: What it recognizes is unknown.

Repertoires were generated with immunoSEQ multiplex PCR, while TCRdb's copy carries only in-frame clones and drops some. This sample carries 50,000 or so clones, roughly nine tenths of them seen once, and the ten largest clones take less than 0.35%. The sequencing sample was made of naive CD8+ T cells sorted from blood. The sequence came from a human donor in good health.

In nucleotides, the CDR3 is TGCGCCAGCAGCATAACCCCAGGGGGCTACAATGAGCAGTTCTTC. It specifies CASSITPGGYNEQFF. V gene TRBV5-1 combines with J gene TRBJ2-1; 7 positions agree with TRBD1. The CDR3 loop spans 15 amino acids. CDR1 and CDR2 from the germline V gene are SGHRS and YFSETQ. Trimming cost V 4 bases and J 3 bases; bases outside gene matches: 7.